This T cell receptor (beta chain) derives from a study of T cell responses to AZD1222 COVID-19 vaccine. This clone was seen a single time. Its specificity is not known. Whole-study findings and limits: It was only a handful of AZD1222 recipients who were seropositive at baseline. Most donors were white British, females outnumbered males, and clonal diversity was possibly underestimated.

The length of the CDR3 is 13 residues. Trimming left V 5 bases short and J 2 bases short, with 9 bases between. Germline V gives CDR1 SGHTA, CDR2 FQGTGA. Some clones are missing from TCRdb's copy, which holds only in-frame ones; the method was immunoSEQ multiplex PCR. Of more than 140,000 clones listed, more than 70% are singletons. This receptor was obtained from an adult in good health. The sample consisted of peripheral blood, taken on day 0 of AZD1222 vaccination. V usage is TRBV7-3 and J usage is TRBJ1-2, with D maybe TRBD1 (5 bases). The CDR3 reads CASSRGPNYGYTF. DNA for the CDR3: TGTGCCAGCAGCCGGGGACCAAACTATGGCTACACCTTC.